The rows below give T cell receptor beta chains drawn from one sample of a study of cytomegalovirus exposure and HLA in healthy donors. The protocol was immunoSEQ multiplex PCR, while the TCRdb copy is restricted to in-frame clones and leaves out a portion. The sample includes over 150,000 clones, 65% to 85% of them seen just once. The sequencing input was PBMCs. The source is a woman aged 50 to 60 in good health and CMV-seropositive. CDR3s include the opening cysteine and the closing phenylalanine or tryptophan. D genes are given only for firm matches. Expanded clones are given a class, and other clones once, few, many or no size at all.

D	J	V	size	CDR3	DNA
TRBD1	TRBJ1-1	TRBV5-1	.	CASSRTGGTEAFF	TGCGCCAGCAGCCGTACAGGGGGCACTGAAGCTTTCTTT
.	TRBJ2-1	TRBV5-8	once	CASSSGGSYNEQFF	TGTGCCAGCAGCTCCGGGGGCTCCTACAATGAGCAGTTCTTC
.	TRBJ2-1	TRBV7-9	.	CASSLVGAVSGQFF	TGTGCCAGCAGCTTAGTAGGAGCAGTGAGTGGGCAGTTCTTC
TRBD1	TRBJ2-7	TRBV7-3	.	CASSLSQGAPYEQYF	TGTGCCAGCAGCTTAAGTCAGGGGGCTCCCTACGAGCAGTACTTC
.	TRBJ1-2	TRBV10-3	.	CALSGEGARGYTF	TGTGCCTTATCAGGGGAAGGGGCGCGAGGCTACACCTTC
TRBD1	TRBJ2-7	TRBV7-2	.	CASSPGQGYEQYF	TGTGCCAGCAGCCCCGGACAGGGCTACGAGCAGTACTTC
.	TRBJ1-2	TRBV5-6	few	CASSFWRETGGYTF	TGTGCCAGCAGCTTCTGGCGAGAGACGGGTGGCTACACCTTC
TRBD1	TRBJ1-2	TRBV11-3	.	CASSYRTGTNYGYTF	TGTGCCAGCAGCTATAGGACAGGAACTAACTATGGCTACACCTTC
.	TRBJ2-5	TRBV4-2	.	CASSQGLADVETQYF	TGTGCCAGCAGCCAAGGGCTAGCCGACGTTGAGACCCAGTACTTC
.	TRBJ1-3	TRBV11-3	.	CASSPNPAGNTIYF	TGTGCCAGCAGCCCTAATCCGGCTGGAAACACCATATATTTT
.	TRBJ2-3	TRBV30	.	CAWSQGSGSTDTQYF	TGTGCCTGGAGTCAGGGTAGCGGTAGCACAGATACGCAGTATTTT
TRBD1	TRBJ2-4	TRBV6-1	.	CASSEVSGQGPKNIQYF	TGTGCCAGCAGTGAAGTTTCTGGACAGGGCCCAAAAAACATTCAGTACTTC
TRBD1	TRBJ1-6	TRBV11-3	.	CASSFVEGANSPLHF	TGTGCCAGCAGCTTCGTCGAGGGGGCGAACTCACCCCTCCACTTT
.	TRBJ2-7	TRBV4-1	.	CASSQDFGTYEQYF	TGCGCCAGCAGCCAAGATTTCGGGACCTACGAGCAGTACTTC
TRBD1	TRBJ1-2	TRBV15	.	CATSRGDLTGVWGYTF	TGTGCCACCAGCAGAGGAGATTTGACAGGGGTATGGGGCTACACCTTC
TRBD1	TRBJ2-6	TRBV5-1	once	CASSLTTGVSGANVLTF	TGCGCCAGCAGCTTAACAACAGGGGTCTCTGGGGCCAACGTCCTGACTTTC
.	TRBJ2-1	TRBV5-6	few	CASTYGGGEQFF	TGTGCCAGCACCTATGGGGGCGGTGAGCAGTTCTTC
TRBD2	TRBJ2-1	TRBV6-5	.	CASSYISGGAYNEQFF	TGTGCCAGCAGTTACATAAGCGGGGGGGCCTACAATGAGCAGTTCTTC
.	TRBJ1-6	TRBV7-6	.	CASSLPGYNSPLHF	TGTGCCAGCAGCTTACCGGGGTACAATTCACCCCTCCACTTT
.	TRBJ1-1	TRBV28	.	CASSLPPRALMNTEAFF	TGTGCCAGCAGTTTACCCCCCAGGGCCCTGATGAACACTGAAGCTTTCTTT
TRBD2	TRBJ2-3	TRBV4-1	.	CASSQEAVPGWGGADTQYF	TGCGCCAGCAGCCAAGAAGCCGTCCCAGGGTGGGGGGGGGCAGATACGCAGTATTTT
.	TRBJ1-6	TRBV7-2	.	CASSYSTGPDNSPLHF	TGTGCCAGCAGCTACTCAACAGGGCCTGACAATTCACCCCTCCACTTT
.	TRBJ1-5	TRBV30	.	CAWSVGQTQHF	TGTGCCTGGAGTGTCGGACAGACCCAGCATTTT
.	TRBJ1-2	TRBV30	.	CAWSWGGAEGYTF	TGTGCCTGGAGTTGGGGGGGGGCAGAAGGCTACACCTTC
.	TRBJ2-7	TRBV11-3	few	CASSLLGRSYEQYF	TGTGCCAGCAGCCTCTTGGGCAGGTCCTACGAGCAGTACTTC
TRBD2	TRBJ2-1	TRBV27	.	CASKSGGGKNEQFF	TGTGCCAGCAAGTCGGGCGGGGGGAAGAATGAGCAGTTCTTC
.	TRBJ2-5	TRBV6-1	.	CASSKGGTSQETQYF	TGTGCCAGCAGCAAAGGAGGGACGTCGCAAGAGACCCAGTACTTC
.	TRBJ2-5	TRBV11-3	once	CASSSGTGETQYF	TGTGCCAGCAGCTCCGGCACAGGGGAGACCCAGTACTTC
TRBD1	TRBJ2-1	TRBV5-6	.	CASSAGQGTASSYNEQFF	TGTGCCAGCAGCGCGGGACAGGGCACTGCAAGCTCCTACAATGAGCAGTTCTTC